This T cell receptor (beta chain) derives from a study of chemoradiotherapy in HPV16-positive cancers. Study details: Functional T-cell assays on a couple of HPV16-positive patients' cells defined candidate HPV-specific clones and common TCR motifs.

A remark on this clone: Its cognate antigen is unknown.

V was shortened by 3 bases and J by 0 bases, with 12 bases between the two germline ends. This CDR3 spans 16 amino acids. The germline gives CDR1 LNHNV, CDR2 YYDKDF (reference sequence). Study-wide points: In HPV16-positive patients, HPV-responsive T-cell expansion tracked better recurrence-free survival.

Clones were sequenced by immunoSEQ multiplex PCR, and TCRdb holds only the in-frame ones, with some missing. The repertoire holds 40,000 to 60,000 clones, about nine tenths seen once, with roughly 3.5% in the top ten. This sequence was found in a human donor with HPV-associated anogenital cancer. The sample was blood, taken from a patient who underwent chemoradiotherapy. This sequence joins TRBV15 and TRBJ2-4, with unresolved D. The CDR3 is CATSRPDKEAKNIQYF. The CDR3 coding sequence is TGTGCCACCAGCAGGCCCGACAAAGAAGCCAAAAACATTCAGTACTTC.